This TCR beta chain came from a study of blood T cell repertoires in COVID-19. Germline V CDR1 and CDR2: SGHVS, FQNEAQ. This CDR3 region has 16 residues. With V trimmed by 6 bases and J by 4 bases, 11 bases remained unmatched. Measured with immunoSEQ multiplex PCR; TCRdb has only the in-frame clones, and not every one. The sample includes around 180,000 clones, roughly 84% seen only once; the top ten take 18%. The sample consisted of peripheral blood. The chain recombines TRBV7-8 with TRBJ2-2; TRBD1 matches 7 bases. This receptor was obtained from a person aged 65 to 85 with COVID-19, enrolled during active disease. The CDR3 protein is CASRPGRGRSTGELFF. CDR3 nucleotide sequence: TGTGCCAGCAGACCAGGAAGGGGGCGAAGCACCGGGGAGCTGTTTTTT.